Below are 20 T cell receptor beta chains sequenced from a single sample in a study of control samples from healthy donors and cancer patients. Method: immunoSEQ multiplex PCR; TCRdb's copy keeps in-frame clones and lacks some. The sample data list under 200,000 clones. Sequencing input: blood. The receptors shown here come from a woman in her thirties in good health.

The chain employs TRBV19 and TRBJ2-7; the D gene is possibly TRBD2 (5 bases). CDR3 length: 14 residues. The germline gives CDR1 LNHDA, CDR2 SQIVND (reference sequence). V was cut by 5 bases and J by 1 base, with 12 bases left in between. The CDR3 DNA follows: TGTGCCAGTAGTCTGGACTTACGATCCTACGAGCAGTACTTC. Its protein is CASSLDLRSYEQYF.

The CDR3 nucleotides are TGTGCCAGCAGAGACATGGGGAGCTCTACCGGGGAGCTGTTTTTT. Protein sequence: CASRDMGSSTGELFF. The chain couples TRBV28 to TRBJ2-2; D is possibly TRBD2 (5 bases). Germline assignment: CDR1 MDHEN and CDR2 SYDVKM. V dropped 6 bases and J dropped 5 bases, with 16 bases sitting between them. The CDR3 covers 15 residues.

The rearrangement joins TRBV5-8 to TRBJ1-2; 7 nucleotides line up with TRBD1. The CDR3 totals 12 residues. Germline values: CDR1 SGHTS, CDR2 YDEGEE. Germline trimming cut 7 bases from V and 4 bases from J; bases unmatched to any gene: 4. The CDR3 reads CASRQGGYGYTF. The CDR3 DNA follows: TGTGCCAGCCGACAGGGCGGCTATGGCTACACCTTC. Variable domain in full (rest from reference TRBV5-8 and TRBJ1-2): EAGVTQSPTHLIKTRGQQATLRCSPISGHTSVYWYQQALGLGLQFLLWYDEGEERNRGNFPPRFSGRQFPNYSSELNVNALELEDSALYLCASRQGGYGYTFGSGTRLTVV.

V is TRBV6-5 and J is TRBJ2-2; 10 bases are shared with TRBD2. The CDR3 is 15 amino acids. Germline V CDR1 and CDR2: MNHEY, SVGAGI. V shed 6 bases, J shed 6 bases, and the junction held 7 bases outside the gene matches. CDR3 residues: CASRAGLAFAGELFF. For the CDR3, the DNA is TGTGCCAGCAGGGCGGGACTAGCGTTCGCCGGGGAGCTGTTTTTT.

The chain uses TRBV6-6 and TRBJ2-7, with D possibly called TRBD1 or TRBD2 (6 bases each). Germline V gives CDR1 MNHNY, CDR2 SVGAGI (reference sequence). The CDR3 length is 15 residues. V lost 6 bases to trimming and J lost 2 bases, with 17 bases between them. The CDR3, as DNA: TGTGCCAGCAGCCACCCGACTAGGACAGCCTACGAGCAGTACTTC. Translation: CASSHPTRTAYEQYF.

Note on this clone: The sample carries other DNA sequences with the same CDR3. The chain recombines TRBV7-2 with TRBJ1-5; D gene ambiguous. The CDR3 totals 14 residues. From germline, CDR1 is SGHTA and CDR2 FQGNSA. Trimming pared 1 base from V and 7 bases from J, leaving 11 bases between. CDR3 DNA sequence: TGTGCCAGCAGCTTAGGTCGAGGCGGGCAGCCCCAGCATTTT. Amino acid sequence: CASSLGRGGQPQHF.

The V gene is TRBV28, the J gene TRBJ1-2; 10 bases are shared with TRBD1. This CDR3 region has 15 residues. V gave up 6 bases and J gave up 1 base; unmatched junction bases: 5. CDR1 MDHEN and CDR2 SYDVKM come from the germline V gene. The CDR3 sequence: CASSSGDRGNYGYTF. CDR3 DNA sequence: TGTGCCAGCAGCAGCGGGGACAGGGGTAACTATGGCTACACCTTC.

The V call is TRBV18, the J call TRBJ2-7; D remains ambiguous. The CDR3 is 15 residues long. CDR1 KGHSH and CDR2 LQKENI come from the germline V gene. Trimming removed 0 bases at V and 2 bases at J, with 11 bases between. For the CDR3, the DNA is TGTGCCAGCTCACCACCCTCCGGGCCGCCCTACGAGCAGTACTTC. This translates into CASSPPSGPPYEQYF.

J is TRBJ1-1 and V is TRBV5-1, with a tentative D call TRBD1 (6 bases). Germline V gene sequence: CDR1 SGHRS, CDR2 YFSETQ. V was cut by 2 bases and J by 1 base, with 9 bases left in between. The CDR3 consists of 14 residues. As DNA, the CDR3 is TGCGCCAGCAGCTTACCGGGACAGAACACTGAAGCTTTCTTT. This sequence encodes CASSLPGQNTEAFF. The full variable domain, with the rest looked up from reference TRBV5-1 and TRBJ1-1, is KAGVTQTPRYLIKTRGQQVTLSCSPISGHRSVSWYQQTPGQGLQFLFEYFSETQRNKGNFPGRFSGRQFSNSRSEMNVSTLELGDSALYLCASSLPGQNTEAFFGQGTRLTVV.

V is TRBV5-1 and J is TRBJ2-2, with D perhaps matching TRBD1 (6 bases). CDR1 and CDR2 (germline): SGHRS, YFSETQ. V lost 4 bases and J 1 base, leaving 8 bases between the germline ends. The CDR3 covers 14 residues. The CDR3 DNA follows: TGCGCCAGCAGCCAGACAGGGAACACCGGGGAGCTGTTTTTT. Protein product: CASSQTGNTGELFF.

V and J are TRBV4-1 and TRBJ1-4; 8 nucleotides line up with TRBD1. Losses at the gene ends were 2 bases for V and 7 bases for J; bases not matched to a gene: 6. The CDR3 is 15 residues long. Germline CDR1 is MGHRA and CDR2 is YSYEKL. CDR3 nucleotide sequence: TGCGCCAGCAGCCAATCGACAGGGGCTGTTGAAAAACTGTTTTTT. This sequence encodes CASSQSTGAVEKLFF.

V usage is TRBV7-9 and J usage is TRBJ1-6; 8 bases match TRBD1. V lost 3 bases to trimming and J lost 14 bases; unmatched junction nucleotides: 24. Looked up from germline, CDR1 is SEHNR and CDR2 is FQNEAQ (reference sequence). This CDR3 has 19 residues. Here the CDR3 reads CASSLAGTGDPRKLFTLHF. The CDR3 nucleotides read TGTGCCAGCAGCTTGGCCGGGACAGGCGACCCCCGGAAATTATTTACCCTCCACTTT.

The chain couples TRBV29-1 to TRBJ2-5; tentative D call: TRBD1 (5 bases). CDR1 and CDR2 (germline): SQVTM, ANQGSEA. The CDR3 covers 14 residues. V lost 4 bases, J lost 2 bases, and 14 bases lay in between. The CDR3 DNA follows: TGCAGCGTTGTTCCGCAGGGCTTGCAAGAGACCCAGTACTTC. Amino acid sequence: CSVVPQGLQETQYF.

The chain recombines TRBV19 with TRBJ2-1, with TRBD1 identical over 7 bases. After removal of 4 bases from V and 8 bases from J, the junction contained 11 bases not matched to a gene. This CDR3 has 15 residues. The germline V gene has CDR1 LNHDA and CDR2 SQIVND (reference sequence). CDR3 sequence reads: CASSTDRAPHDEQFF. The CDR3 nucleotides are TGTGCCAGTAGTACCGACAGGGCACCACACGATGAGCAGTTCTTC.

The chain recombines TRBV19 with TRBJ1-2, with no clear D. Germline assignment: CDR1 LNHDA and CDR2 SQIVND (reference sequence). V was cut by 2 bases and J by 6 bases, with 4 bases left in between. The CDR3 covers 11 residues. CDR3 amino acids: CASSISNGYTF. CDR3 in DNA: TGTGCCAGTAGTATAAGCAATGGCTACACCTTC.

The J gene is TRBJ1-1, the V gene TRBV7-9; D remains ambiguous. The germline gives CDR1 SEHNR, CDR2 FQNEAQ (reference sequence). This CDR3 has 14 amino acids. Trimming left V 3 bases short and J 0 bases short, with 8 bases between. The CDR3 DNA reads TGTGCCAGCAGCTTTCTCAGAGTGAACACTGAAGCTTTCTTT. Translated, it gives CASSFLRVNTEAFF.

V usage is TRBV28 and J usage is TRBJ2-7; D may be TRBD1 (6 bases). The germline V gene encodes CDR1 MDHEN and CDR2 SYDVKM. The V gene lost 5 bases and the J gene lost 5 bases, with 16 bases spanning the gap. The CDR3 consists of 14 residues. The CDR3 sequence is CASSRTTGGDEQYF. The CDR3, as DNA: TGTGCCAGCAGTCGCACGACAGGTGGAGACGAGCAGTACTTC.

V gene TRBV4-1 combines with J gene TRBJ1-2; 12 bases fit TRBD1. CDR1 is MGHRA, CDR2 YSYEKL, per germline. Trimming at V came to 5 bases and at J to 2 bases, leaving 6 bases not matched to a gene. The CDR3 totals 16 residues. Here the CDR3 DNA reads TGCGCCAGCAGCTTTCGGGACAGGGGGCGAAACTATGGCTACACCTTC. It translates to CASSFRDRGRNYGYTF.

The V call is TRBV2, the J call TRBJ2-3; tentatively, D is TRBD2 (6 bases). This CDR3 has 15 residues. Trimming cost V 10 bases and J 6 bases, with 23 bases left between them. Germline V gene lookup returns CDR1 SNHLY and CDR2 FYNNEI. CDR3 in DNA: TGTGCCACCAGACCCTCAATCGCCGCGGGGGATACGCAGTATTTT. Translating gives CATRPSIAAGDTQYF. The full variable domain, with the rest looked up from reference TRBV2 and TRBJ2-3, is EPEVTQTPSHQVTQMGQEVILRCVPISNHLYFYWYRQILGQKVEFLVSFYNNEISEKSEIFDDQFSVERPDGSNFTLKIRSTKLEDSAMYFCATRPSIAAGDTQYFGPGTRLTVL.

The J gene is TRBJ2-2, the V gene TRBV5-5; D assignment may be TRBD1 or TRBD2 (7 bases each). Per the germline V gene, CDR1 is SGHKS and CDR2 is YYEKEE (reference sequence). This CDR3 spans 15 amino acids. V was cut by 2 bases and J by 5 bases, with 13 bases left in between. The CDR3 loop is CASSFRQGGTGELFF. The CDR3 DNA reads TGTGCCAGCAGCTTTAGACAGGGAGGGACCGGGGAGCTGTTTTTT.